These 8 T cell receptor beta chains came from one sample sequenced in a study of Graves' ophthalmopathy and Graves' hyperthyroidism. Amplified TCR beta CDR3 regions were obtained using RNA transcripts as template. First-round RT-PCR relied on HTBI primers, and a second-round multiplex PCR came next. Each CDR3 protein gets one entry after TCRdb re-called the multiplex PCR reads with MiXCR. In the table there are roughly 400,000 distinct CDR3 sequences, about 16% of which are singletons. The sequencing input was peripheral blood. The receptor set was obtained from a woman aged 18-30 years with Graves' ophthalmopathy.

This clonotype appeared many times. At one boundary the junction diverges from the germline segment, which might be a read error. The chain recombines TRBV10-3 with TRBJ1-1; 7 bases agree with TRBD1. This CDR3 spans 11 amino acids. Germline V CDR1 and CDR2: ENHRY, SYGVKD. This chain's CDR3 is CASSHQGEAFF. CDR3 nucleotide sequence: TGTGCCAGCAGTCACCAGGGGGAGGCTTTCTTT.

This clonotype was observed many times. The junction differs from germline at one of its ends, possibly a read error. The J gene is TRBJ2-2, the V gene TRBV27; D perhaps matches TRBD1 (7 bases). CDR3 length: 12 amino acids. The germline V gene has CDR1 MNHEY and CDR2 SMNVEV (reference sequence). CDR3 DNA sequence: TGTGCCAGCAGGGGGGACAGACGGGAGCTGCTTTTT. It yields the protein CASRGDRRELLF.

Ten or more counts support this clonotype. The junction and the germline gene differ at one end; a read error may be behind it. CDR3 sequence (DNA): TGTGCCAACAGCCTCGTATGGGGACAGGGGGCTGGAAACACCATATATTTT. This translates into CANSLVWGQGAGNTIYF. The chain uses TRBV11-2 and TRBJ1-3, with 11 bases aligning to TRBD1. Germline-derived CDR1 and CDR2 are SGHAT and FQNNGV. The CDR3 is 17 residues long.

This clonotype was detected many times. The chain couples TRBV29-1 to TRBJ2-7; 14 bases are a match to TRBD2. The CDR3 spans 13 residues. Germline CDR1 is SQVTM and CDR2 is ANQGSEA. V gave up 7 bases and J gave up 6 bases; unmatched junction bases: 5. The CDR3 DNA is TGCAGCGGGGGGACTAGCGGGAGTGGCGAGCAGTACTTC. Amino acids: CSGGTSGSGEQYF.

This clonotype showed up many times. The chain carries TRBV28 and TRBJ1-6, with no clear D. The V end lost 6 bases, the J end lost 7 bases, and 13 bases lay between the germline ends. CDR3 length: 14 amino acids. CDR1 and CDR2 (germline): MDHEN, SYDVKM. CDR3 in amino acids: CASSFDVENSPLHF. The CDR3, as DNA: TGTGCCAGCAGCTTTGATGTGGAAAATTCACCCCTCCACTTT.

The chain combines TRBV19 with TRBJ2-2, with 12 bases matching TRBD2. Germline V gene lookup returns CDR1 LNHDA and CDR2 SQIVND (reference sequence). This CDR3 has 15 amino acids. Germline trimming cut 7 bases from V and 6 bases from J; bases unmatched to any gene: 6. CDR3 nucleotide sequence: TGTGCCAGTAAACTAGCGGGAGGTACCCCCGGGGAGCTGTTTTTT. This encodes CASKLAGGTPGELFF. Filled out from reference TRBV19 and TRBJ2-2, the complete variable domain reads DGGITQSPKYLFRKEGQNVTLSCEQNLNHDAMYWYRQDPGQGLRLIYYSQIVNDFQKGDIAEGYSVSREKKESFPLTVTSAQKNPTAFYLCASKLAGGTPGELFFGEGSRLTVL.

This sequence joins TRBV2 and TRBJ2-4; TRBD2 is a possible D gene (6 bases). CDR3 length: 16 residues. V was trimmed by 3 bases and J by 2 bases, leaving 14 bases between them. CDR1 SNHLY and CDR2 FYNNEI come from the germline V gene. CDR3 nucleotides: TGTGCCAGCAGTGAGGGACTCTCACCCTCCAAAAACATTCAGTACTTC. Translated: CASSEGLSPSKNIQYF.

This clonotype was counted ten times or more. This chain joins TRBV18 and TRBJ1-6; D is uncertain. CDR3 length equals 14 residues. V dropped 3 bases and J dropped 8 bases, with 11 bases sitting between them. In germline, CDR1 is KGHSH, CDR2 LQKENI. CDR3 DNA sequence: TGTGCCAGCTCACCCATAGATGGGGATTCACCCCTCCACTTT. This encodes CASSPIDGDSPLHF. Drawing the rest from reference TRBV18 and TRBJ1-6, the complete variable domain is NAGVMQNPRHLVRRRGQEARLRCSPMKGHSHVYWYRQLPEEGLKFMVYLQKENIIDESGMPKERFSAEFPKEGPSILRIQQVVRGDSAAYFCASSPIDGDSPLHFGNGTRLTVT.